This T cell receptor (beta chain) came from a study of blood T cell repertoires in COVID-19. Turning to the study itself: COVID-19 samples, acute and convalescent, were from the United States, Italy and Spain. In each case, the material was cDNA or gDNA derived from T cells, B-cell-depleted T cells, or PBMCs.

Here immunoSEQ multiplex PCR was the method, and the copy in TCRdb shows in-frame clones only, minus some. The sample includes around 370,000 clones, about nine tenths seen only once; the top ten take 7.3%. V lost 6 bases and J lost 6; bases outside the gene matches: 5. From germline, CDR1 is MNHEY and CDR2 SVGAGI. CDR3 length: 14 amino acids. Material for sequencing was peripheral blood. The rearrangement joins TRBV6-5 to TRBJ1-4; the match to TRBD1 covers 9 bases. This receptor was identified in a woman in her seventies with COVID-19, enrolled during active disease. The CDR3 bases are TGTGCCAGCAGGACGGGACAGGGAGATGAAAAACTGTTTTTT. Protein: CASRTGQGDEKLFF.